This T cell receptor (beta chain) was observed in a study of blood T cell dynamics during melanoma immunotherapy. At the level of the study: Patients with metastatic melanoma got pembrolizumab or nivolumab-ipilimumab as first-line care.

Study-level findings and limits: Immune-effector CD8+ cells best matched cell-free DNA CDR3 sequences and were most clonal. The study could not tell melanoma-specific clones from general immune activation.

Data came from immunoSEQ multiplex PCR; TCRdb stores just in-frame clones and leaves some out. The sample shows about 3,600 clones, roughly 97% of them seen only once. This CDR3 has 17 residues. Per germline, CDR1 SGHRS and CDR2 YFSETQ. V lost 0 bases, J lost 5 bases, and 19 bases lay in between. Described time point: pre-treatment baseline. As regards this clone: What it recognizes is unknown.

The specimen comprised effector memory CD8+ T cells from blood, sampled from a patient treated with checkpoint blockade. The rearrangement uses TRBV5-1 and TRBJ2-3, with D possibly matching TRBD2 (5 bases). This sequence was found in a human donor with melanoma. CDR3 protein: CASSLALAGHEGDTQYF. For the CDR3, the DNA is TGCGCCAGCAGCTTGGCCTTGGCGGGCCACGAGGGAGATACGCAGTATTTT.